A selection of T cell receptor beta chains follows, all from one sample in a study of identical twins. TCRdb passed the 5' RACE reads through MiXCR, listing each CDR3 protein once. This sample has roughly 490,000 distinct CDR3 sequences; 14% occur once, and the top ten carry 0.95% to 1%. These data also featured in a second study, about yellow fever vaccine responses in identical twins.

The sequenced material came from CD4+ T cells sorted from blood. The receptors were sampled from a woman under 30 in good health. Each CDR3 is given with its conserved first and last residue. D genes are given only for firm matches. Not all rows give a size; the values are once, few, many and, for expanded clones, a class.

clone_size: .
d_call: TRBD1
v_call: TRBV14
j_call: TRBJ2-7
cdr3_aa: CASSPRTGNEQYF
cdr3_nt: TGTGCCAGCAGCCCGCGGACAGGGAACGAGCAGTACTTC

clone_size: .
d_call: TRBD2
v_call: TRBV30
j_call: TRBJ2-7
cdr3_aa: CAWSLAVTYEQYF
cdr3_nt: TGTGCCTGGAGTCTAGCGGTGACCTACGAGCAGTACTTC

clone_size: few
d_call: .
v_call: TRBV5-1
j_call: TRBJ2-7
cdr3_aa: CASSLAFQGEQYF
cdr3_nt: TGCGCCAGCAGCTTGGCCTTTCAGGGCGAGCAGTACTTC

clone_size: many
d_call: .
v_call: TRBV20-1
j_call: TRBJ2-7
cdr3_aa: CSGVPRRTYEQYF
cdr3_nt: TGCAGTGGGGTCCCACGAAGAACCTACGAGCAGTACTTC

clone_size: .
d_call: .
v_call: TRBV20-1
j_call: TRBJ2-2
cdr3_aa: CSATRTVTGELFF
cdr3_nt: TGCAGTGCCACCCGGACAGTCACCGGGGAGCTGTTTTTT

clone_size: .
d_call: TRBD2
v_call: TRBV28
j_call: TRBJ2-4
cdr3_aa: CASSLPGLAGVQYF
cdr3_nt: TGTGCCAGCAGTCTTCCCGGACTAGCGGGGGTTCAGTACTTC

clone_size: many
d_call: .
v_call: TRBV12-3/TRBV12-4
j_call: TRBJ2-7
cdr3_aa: CASSQPSSYEQYF
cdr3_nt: TGTGCCAGCAGCCAACCTAGCTCCTACGAGCAGTACTTC

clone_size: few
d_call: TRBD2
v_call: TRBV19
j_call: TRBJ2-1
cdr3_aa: CASSPGWAGVYNEQFF
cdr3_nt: TGTGCCAGTAGCCCCGGGTGGGCGGGAGTCTACAATGAGCAGTTCTTC

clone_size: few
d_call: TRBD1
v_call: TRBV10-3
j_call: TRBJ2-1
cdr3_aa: CAISIGQGGNEQFF
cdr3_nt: TGTGCCATCAGTATAGGACAGGGTGGCAATGAGCAGTTCTTC

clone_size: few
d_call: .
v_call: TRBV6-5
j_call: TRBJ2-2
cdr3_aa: CASSYFRNTGELFF
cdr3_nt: TGTGCCAGCAGTTATTTCAGGAACACCGGGGAGCTGTTTTTT

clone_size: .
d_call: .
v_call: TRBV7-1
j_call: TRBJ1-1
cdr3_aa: CASSSQSPNTEAFF
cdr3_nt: TGTGCCAGCAGCTCACAGTCTCCCAACACTGAAGCTTTCTTT

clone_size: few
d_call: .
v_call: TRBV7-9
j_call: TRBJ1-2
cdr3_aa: CASSPGGGRNYGYTF
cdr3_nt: TGTGCCAGCAGTCCGGGCGGGGGGCGCAACTATGGCTACACCTTC

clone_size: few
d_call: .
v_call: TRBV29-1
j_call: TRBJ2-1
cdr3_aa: CSVGVGDEQFF
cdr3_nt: TGCAGCGTTGGGGTCGGCGATGAGCAGTTCTTC

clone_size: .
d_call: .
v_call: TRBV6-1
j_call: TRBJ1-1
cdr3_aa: CASRADRTMNTEAFF
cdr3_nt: TGTGCCAGCAGAGCTGACAGGACAATGAACACTGAAGCTTTCTTT

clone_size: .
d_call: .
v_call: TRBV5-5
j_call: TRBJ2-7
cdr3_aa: CASSFTGLNYEQYF
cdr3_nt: TGTGCCAGCAGCTTCACAGGGTTGAATTACGAGCAGTACTTC

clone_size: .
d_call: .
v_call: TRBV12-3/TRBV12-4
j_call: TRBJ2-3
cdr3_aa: CASRRGRDTQYF
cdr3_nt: TGTGCCAGCAGACGAGGTAGAGATACGCAGTATTTT

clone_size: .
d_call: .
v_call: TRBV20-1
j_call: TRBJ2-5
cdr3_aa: CSASTPATQETQYF
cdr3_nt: TGCAGTGCATCGACACCCGCGACCCAAGAGACCCAGTACTTC

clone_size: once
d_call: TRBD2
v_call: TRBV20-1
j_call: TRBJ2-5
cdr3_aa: CSATPGLAGGLETQYF
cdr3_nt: TGCAGTGCTACGCCGGGACTAGCGGGAGGGCTAGAGACCCAGTACTTC

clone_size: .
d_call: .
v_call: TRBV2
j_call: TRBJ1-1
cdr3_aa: CASSSAGNTEAFF
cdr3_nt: TGTGCCAGCAGTTCGGCTGGGAACACTGAAGCTTTCTTT

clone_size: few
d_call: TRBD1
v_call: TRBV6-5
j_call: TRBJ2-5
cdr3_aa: CASSFRGQGRRQETQYF
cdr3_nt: TGTGCCAGCAGTTTCCGCGGACAGGGGAGAAGGCAAGAGACCCAGTACTTC

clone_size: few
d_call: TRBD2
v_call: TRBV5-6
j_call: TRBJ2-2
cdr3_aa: CASSPTERTSGSYSTGELFF
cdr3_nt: TGTGCCAGCAGCCCTACGGAGAGGACTAGCGGGAGCTATAGCACCGGGGAGCTGTTTTTT

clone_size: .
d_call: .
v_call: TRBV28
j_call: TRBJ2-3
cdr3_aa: CASSTGEITDTQYF
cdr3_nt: TGTGCCAGCAGCACGGGGGAAATCACAGATACGCAGTATTTT

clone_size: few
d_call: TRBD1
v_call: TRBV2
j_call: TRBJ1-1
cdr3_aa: CASTEARGSTEAFF
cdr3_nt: TGTGCCAGCACCGAGGCCAGGGGGTCCACTGAAGCTTTCTTT

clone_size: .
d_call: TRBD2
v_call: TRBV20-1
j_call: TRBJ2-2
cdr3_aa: CSARGLSSSGLNTGELFF
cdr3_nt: TGCAGTGCTAGAGGACTCTCATCTAGCGGACTAAACACCGGGGAGCTGTTTTTT

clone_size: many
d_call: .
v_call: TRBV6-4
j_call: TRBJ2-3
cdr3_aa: CASSDSTDTQYF
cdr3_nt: TGTGCCAGCAGTGACTCGACCGATACGCAGTATTTT

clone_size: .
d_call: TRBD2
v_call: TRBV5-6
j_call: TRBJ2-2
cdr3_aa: CASSPGLVRAGELFF
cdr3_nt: TGTGCCAGCAGCCCAGGACTAGTGCGGGCCGGGGAGCTGTTTTTT

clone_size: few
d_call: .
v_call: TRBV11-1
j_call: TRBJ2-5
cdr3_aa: CASSQISWGAQETQYF
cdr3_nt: TGTGCCAGCAGCCAAATCTCCTGGGGAGCCCAAGAGACCCAGTACTTC

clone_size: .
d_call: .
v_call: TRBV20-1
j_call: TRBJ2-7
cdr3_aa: CSARDIHRISEQYF
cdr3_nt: TGCAGTGCTAGAGACATCCATAGGATCTCCGAGCAGTACTTC

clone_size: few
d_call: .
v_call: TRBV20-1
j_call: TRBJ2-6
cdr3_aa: CSARDASSGANVLTF
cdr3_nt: TGCAGTGCTAGGGACGCCAGCTCTGGGGCCAACGTCCTGACTTTC

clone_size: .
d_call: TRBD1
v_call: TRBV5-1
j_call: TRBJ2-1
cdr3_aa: CASSGGQPRSYNEQFF
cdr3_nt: TGCGCCAGCAGCGGGGGACAGCCCAGATCCTACAATGAGCAGTTCTTC

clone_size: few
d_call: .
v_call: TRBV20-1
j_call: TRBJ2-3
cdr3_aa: CSATARQDTQYF
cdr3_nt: TGCAGTGCTACCGCACGACAAGATACGCAGTATTTT

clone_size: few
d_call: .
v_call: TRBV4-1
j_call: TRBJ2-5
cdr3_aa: CASSQGARRETQYF
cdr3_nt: TGCGCCAGCAGCCAGGGGGCTCGACGGGAGACCCAGTACTTC

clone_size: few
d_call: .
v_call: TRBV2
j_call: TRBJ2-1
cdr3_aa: CASSDSRGVNEQFF
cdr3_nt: TGTGCCAGCAGTGACTCCAGGGGAGTCAATGAGCAGTTCTTC

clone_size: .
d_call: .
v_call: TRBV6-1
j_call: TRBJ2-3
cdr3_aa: CASTLSGSWADTQYF
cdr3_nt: TGTGCCAGCACCCTAAGCGGCTCTTGGGCAGATACGCAGTATTTT

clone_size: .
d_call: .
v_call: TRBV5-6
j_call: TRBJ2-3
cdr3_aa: CASSLVPLGPDTQYF
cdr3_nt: TGTGCCAGCAGCTTGGTCCCCTTAGGCCCAGATACGCAGTATTTT

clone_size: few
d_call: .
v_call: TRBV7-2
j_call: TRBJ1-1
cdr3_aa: CASSLTQGPETEAFF
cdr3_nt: TGTGCCAGCAGCTTAACCCAGGGGCCTGAAACTGAAGCTTTCTTT

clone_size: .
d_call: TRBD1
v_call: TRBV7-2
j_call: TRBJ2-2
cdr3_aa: CASSRDSANTGELFF
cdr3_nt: TGTGCCAGCAGTCGGGACAGCGCGAACACCGGGGAGCTGTTTTTT

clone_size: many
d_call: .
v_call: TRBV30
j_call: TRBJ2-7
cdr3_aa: CAWSVLYEQYF
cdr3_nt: TGTGCCTGGAGTGTACTCTACGAGCAGTACTTC

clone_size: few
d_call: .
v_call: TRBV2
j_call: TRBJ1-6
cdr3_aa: CASSDKTNSPLHF
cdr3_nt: TGTGCCAGCAGTGATAAGACCAATTCACCCCTCCACTTT

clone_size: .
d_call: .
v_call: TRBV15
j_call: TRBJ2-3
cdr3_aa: CATSRLQGSRSDTQYF
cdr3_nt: TGTGCCACCAGCAGGCTACAGGGTAGTCGGTCAGATACGCAGTATTTT

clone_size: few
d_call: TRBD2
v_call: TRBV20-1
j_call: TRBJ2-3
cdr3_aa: CSARSSGLSTDTQYF
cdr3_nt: TGCAGTGCTAGATCTAGCGGACTTAGCACAGATACGCAGTATTTT

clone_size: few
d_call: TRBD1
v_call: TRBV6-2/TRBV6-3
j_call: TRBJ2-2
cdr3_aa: CASRRDRNTGELFF
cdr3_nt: TGTGCCAGCAGACGGGACAGAAACACCGGGGAGCTGTTTTTT

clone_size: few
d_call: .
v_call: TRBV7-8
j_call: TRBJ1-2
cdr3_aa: CASSRTVEYGYTF
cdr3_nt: TGTGCCAGCAGCCGGACAGTGGAATATGGCTACACCTTC

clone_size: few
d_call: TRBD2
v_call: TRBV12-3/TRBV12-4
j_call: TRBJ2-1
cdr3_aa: CASSLEAGAFKF
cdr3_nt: TGTGCCAGCAGTTTAGAAGCGGGAGCCTTTAAATTC

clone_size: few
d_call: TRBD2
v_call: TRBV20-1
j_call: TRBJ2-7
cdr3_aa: CSPTSGGAGGEQYF
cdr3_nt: TGCAGTCCAACTAGCGGGGGGGCCGGTGGCGAGCAGTACTTC

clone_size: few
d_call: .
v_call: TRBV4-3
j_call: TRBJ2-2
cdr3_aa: CASSQESTALPAGELFF
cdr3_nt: TGCGCCAGCAGCCAAGAATCAACAGCTCTACCCGCCGGGGAGCTGTTTTTT

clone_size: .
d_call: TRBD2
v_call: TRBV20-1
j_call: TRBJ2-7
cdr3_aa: CSVPGLAVYEQYF
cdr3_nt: TGCAGTGTCCCGGGACTAGCGGTGTACGAGCAGTACTTC